These 21 T cell receptor beta chains originate from one sample sequenced in a study of radiotherapy plus CTLA-4 blockade in lung cancer. Assay: immunoSEQ multiplex PCR; the TCRdb copy retains only in-frame clones and omits some. In the table there are just under 60,000 clones, over 65% of which are singletons. The starting material was peripheral blood, obtained from a patient treated with radiotherapy plus ipilimumab. All receptors derive from a human donor with non-small cell lung cancer who had a partial response to radiotherapy plus ipilimumab.

V and J are TRBV9 and TRBJ2-2; D not certain. From germline, CDR1 is SGDLS and CDR2 YYNGEE. The CDR3 has 14 residues. With 2 bases removed from V and 0 bases from J, the gap between germline ends came to 5 bases. The CDR3 DNA follows: TGTGCCAGCAGCGTCTTAGCGAACACCGGGGAGCTGTTTTTT. Protein sequence: CASSVLANTGELFF.

This clone was found a few times. The J gene is TRBJ1-5, the V gene TRBV29-1; TRBD1 agrees at 7 bases. The V gene's germline CDR1 is SQVTM and CDR2 ANQGSEA. The CDR3 runs 12 residues. V trimming: 8 bases; J trimming: 4 bases; junction bases outside the gene matches: 5. CDR3 in amino acids: CSTRQGNQPQHF. The DNA of the CDR3 is TGCAGCACCCGACAGGGTAATCAGCCCCAGCATTTT. The entire variable domain, with the rest obtained from reference TRBV29-1 and TRBJ1-5, is as follows: SAVISQKPSRDICQRGTSLTIQCQVDSQVTMMFWYRQQPGQSLTLIATANQGSEATYESGFVIDKFPISRPNLTFSTLTVSNMSPEDSSIYLCSTRQGNQPQHFGDGTRLSIL.

CDR3 in DNA: TGTGCCAGCAGTGAGAGCCAGGGGGGTTTCTATGGCTACACCTTC. It codes for CASSESQGGFYGYTF. The chain employs TRBV2 and TRBJ1-2; 7 bases line up with TRBD1. Germline CDR1 SNHLY, CDR2 FYNNEI. This CDR3 region has 15 residues. Unmatched junction bases numbered 8, after V lost 3 bases and J lost 4 bases.

The chain joins TRBV4-1 to TRBJ2-5; possibly TRBD2 for D (6 bases). The CDR3 runs to 16 residues. The germline CDR1 and CDR2 sequences are MGHRA and YSYEKL. Trimming removed 2 bases from V and 1 base from J, with 14 bases in between. The CDR3 is CASSQTAAGRQETQYF. The CDR3 DNA reads as TGCGCCAGCAGCCAAACCGCCGCGGGGCGCCAAGAGACCCAGTACTTC.

The genes are TRBV19 and TRBJ1-5; 8 nucleotides align to TRBD1. In germline, CDR1 is LNHDA, CDR2 SQIVND (reference sequence). V shed 5 bases and J 4 bases; nucleotides not matched to a gene: 7. The CDR3 runs 15 residues. CDR3 sequence (DNA): TGTGCCAGTAGTGCCACCAGGGGGCAGAATCAGCCCCAGCATTTT. This sequence encodes CASSATRGQNQPQHF.

This clone has just one count. The gene calls are TRBV5-6 and TRBJ2-7; perhaps TRBD1 as D (6 bases). Germline-derived CDR1 and CDR2 are SGHDT and YYEEEE. Trimming removed 2 bases at V and 3 bases at J, with 12 bases between. The CDR3 is 14 residues long. The CDR3 region has the DNA TGTGCCAGCAGCTTATTCCAGGGGAGCTACGAGCAGTACTTC. Its translation is CASSLFQGSYEQYF. The full variable domain, in which reference TRBV5-6 and TRBJ2-7 provide the parts outside the CDR3, is DAGVTQSPTHLIKTRGQQVTLRCSPKSGHDTVSWYQQALGQGPQFIFQYYEEEERQRGNFPDRFSGHQFPNYSSELNVNALLLGDSALYLCASSLFQGSYEQYFGPGTRLTVT.

The chain couples TRBV28 to TRBJ1-2; 9 bases agree with TRBD1. V was pared by 4 bases and J by 5 bases, with 11 bases of the junction left unmatched. This CDR3 is 16 amino acids long. Per the germline V gene, CDR1 is MDHEN and CDR2 is SYDVKM. As DNA, the CDR3 is TGTGCCAGCAGTTCCGGGACAGGGAAAGTCGGGTATGGCTACACCTTC. The encoded protein is CASSSGTGKVGYGYTF.

This chain connects TRBV14 to TRBJ1-5; a possible D gene is TRBD1 (6 bases). V shed 1 base and J shed 1 base, with 11 bases lying between them. CDR1 is SGHDN, CDR2 FVKESK, per germline. This CDR3 contains 16 residues. The CDR3 reads CASSQGGRGSNQPQHF. The CDR3 DNA reads TGTGCCAGCAGCCAAGGGGGCAGGGGCAGCAATCAGCCCCAGCATTTT.

The chain joins TRBV19 to TRBJ1-1; D is ambiguous. This CDR3 has 14 amino acids. Per the germline V gene, CDR1 is LNHDA and CDR2 is SQIVND (reference sequence). Trimming removed 4 bases at V and 0 bases at J, with 9 bases between. CDR3 protein: CASSTGEVNTEAFF. The CDR3 bases are TGTGCCAGTAGTACCGGGGAGGTGAACACTGAAGCTTTCTTT.

This chain's CDR3 is CASSIEEGPNQPQHF. The CDR3, as DNA: TGTGCCAGTAGTATAGAGGAGGGCCCCAATCAGCCCCAGCATTTT. The genes are TRBV19 and TRBJ1-5, with D uncertain. The germline V and J ends were trimmed by 0 bases and 3 bases, with 9 bases remaining between them. Germline-derived CDR1 and CDR2 are LNHDA and SQIVND (reference sequence). The CDR3 spans 15 residues.

This chain connects TRBV2 to TRBJ1-5; D may be TRBD1 (5 bases). This CDR3 has 15 residues. Germline V gene sequence: CDR1 SNHLY, CDR2 FYNNEI. With 5 bases removed from V and 3 bases from J, the gap between germline ends came to 14 bases. CDR3 nucleotide sequence: TGTGCCAGCAGTTACGACAGCCACCTCAATCAGCCCCAGCATTTT. Amino acids: CASSYDSHLNQPQHF.

The J gene is TRBJ2-1, the V gene TRBV6-6; 9 bases are a match to TRBD2. V lost 5 bases and J lost 6; bases outside the gene matches: 5. CDR3 length: 14 amino acids. The germline V gene encodes CDR1 MNHNY and CDR2 SVGAGI (reference sequence). The CDR3: CASSVGGGGNEQFF. The CDR3 region has the DNA TGTGCCAGCAGTGTCGGCGGGGGGGGCAATGAGCAGTTCTTC.

The V call is TRBV19, the J call TRBJ1-2, with 9 bases matching TRBD1. V shed 3 bases, J shed 7 bases, and the junction held 9 bases outside the gene matches. Germline V CDR1 and CDR2: LNHDA, SQIVND (reference sequence). This CDR3 comprises 15 residues. CDR3 DNA: TGTGCCAGTAGTATTCTGGGGACAGGGCCAGGTGGCTACACCTTC. Encoded protein: CASSILGTGPGGYTF.

Only one count was recorded for this clone. V usage is TRBV6-6 and J usage is TRBJ1-2; 9 nucleotides match TRBD1. Trimming cost V 6 bases and J 6 bases; bases outside gene matches: 5. The CDR3 has 13 amino acids. The germline CDR1 and CDR2 sequences are MNHNY and SVGAGI (reference sequence). The CDR3 loop reads CASSLRQGDGYTF. The CDR3 DNA is TGTGCCAGCAGCCTCAGACAGGGGGATGGCTACACCTTC.

This rearrangement joins TRBV5-6 to TRBJ2-7, with 10 bases lining up with TRBD2. This CDR3 is built from 17 residues. The trim removed 1 base at V and 0 bases at J, leaving 7 bases unmatched. Germline CDR1 is SGHDT and CDR2 is YYEEEE. The DNA for the CDR3 is TGTGCCAGCAGCTTGACTGGACTAGCGGCAAGCTCCTACGAGCAGTACTTC. Protein: CASSLTGLAASSYEQYF.

This clone appeared a few times. The chain carries TRBV7-3 and TRBJ2-5; 9 nucleotides match TRBD1. From germline, CDR1 is SGHTA and CDR2 FQGTGA. Trimming cost V 0 bases and J 7 bases; bases outside gene matches: 12. The CDR3 extends over 17 amino acids. The CDR3 loop is CASSLTTGQGRSSTQYF. The CDR3 nucleotides read TGTGCCAGCAGCTTAACCACCGGACAGGGGCGCTCTTCGACCCAGTACTTC.

The chain joins TRBV6-5 to TRBJ2-5; 7 bases are a match to TRBD1. The DNA end is more similar to TRBJ2-7, so the J call may be wrong. CDR3 length: 14 amino acids. Looked up from germline, CDR1 is MNHEY and CDR2 is SVGAGI. CDR3 protein: CASRVDRVTYEQYF. The CDR3 DNA reads TGTGCCAGCAGGGTCGACAGGGTAACCTACGAGCAGTACTTC.

The chain uses TRBV5-1 and TRBJ1-5; 7 bases match TRBD1. Looked up from germline, CDR1 is SGHRS and CDR2 is YFSETQ. This CDR3 is built from 15 residues. J gave up 7 bases and V 0 bases, and 7 bases lay outside the gene matches. The CDR3 region is CASSLGSGGNQPQHF. The CDR3 region has the DNA TGCGCCAGCAGCTTGGGCTCAGGGGGTAACCAGCCCCAGCATTTT. The full variable domain, completed using reference TRBV5-1 and TRBJ1-5, is KAGVTQTPRYLIKTRGQQVTLSCSPISGHRSVSWYQQTPGQGLQFLFEYFSETQRNKGNFPGRFSGRQFSNSRSEMNVSTLELGDSALYLCASSLGSGGNQPQHFGDGTRLSIL.

A few counts support this clone. J is TRBJ2-1 and V is TRBV11-1; 11 nucleotides match TRBD1. In germline, CDR1 is SGHAT, CDR2 FQDESV (reference sequence). V was clipped by 1 base and J by 8 bases; unmatched bases: 7. The CDR3 length is 16 residues. The CDR3 sequence: CASSLVGGQGVDEQFF. As DNA, the CDR3 is TGTGCCAGCAGCTTAGTAGGGGGACAGGGGGTGGATGAGCAGTTCTTC.

The genes are TRBV28 and TRBJ2-3; D gene unclear. The CDR3 sequence is 12 residues long. The V end lost 5 bases, the J end lost 1 base, and 4 bases lay between the germline ends. CDR1 is MDHEN and CDR2 is SYDVKM in the germline V gene. CDR3 DNA: TGTGCCAGCAGTGTAGGCACAGATACGCAGTATTTT. Its protein product is CASSVGTDTQYF.

The count of this clone is one. The rearrangement uses TRBV6-1 and TRBJ2-5; D not resolved. The J call may be faulty, since TRBJ2-7 better matches the DNA end. This CDR3 contains 13 residues. The germline V gene encodes CDR1 MNHNS and CDR2 SASEGT. The CDR3 bases are TGTGCCAGCACTCGCGAGGTGAACTACGAGCAGTACTTC. It translates to CASTREVNYEQYF.